This entry is about one T cell receptor (beta chain). Its antigen is currently unknown. Assay used: immunoSEQ multiplex PCR; TCRdb lists only in-frame clones, some missing. The table records more than 150,000 clones, about 90% of them present only once. This sample is drawn from a study of T cell responses to AZD1222 COVID-19 vaccine. For the study at large: It was second doses at about 4 or about 12 weeks that were pooled. Regarding the study as a whole: Spike-specific TCR depth and breadth grew after two AZD1222 doses. Reportedly, close to half of spike-specific TCRs are directed against unmutated variant regions. Repertoires were obtained solely post-peak T cell response.

The TCR comes from an adult in good health. Material: peripheral blood, obtained on day 0 of AZD1222 vaccination.

The CDR3 sequence: CASSKYPTGDELNTEAFF. CDR3 nucleotide sequence: TGTGCCAGCAGCAAGTACCCGACAGGGGACGAATTGAACACTGAAGCTTTCTTT. The V and J genes are TRBV21-1 and TRBJ1-1; the DNA was not used to check the table's D call, TRBD1. TRBV21-1 is tagged as a pseudogene. The CDR3 loop spans 18 amino acids.